A selection of T cell receptor beta chains follows, all from one sample in a study of blood T cell repertoires in COVID-19. Some clones are missing from TCRdb's copy, which holds only in-frame ones; the method was immunoSEQ multiplex PCR. The profile covers over 150,000 clones, with around 81% appearing a single time and roughly 7% taken by the ten largest. Material: PBMCs or T cells enriched from blood (not recorded which). The receptors were gathered from a man between 35 and 55 years old who had recovered from COVID-19. Each CDR3 is given with its conserved first and last residue. Fields, in order: D gene, V gene, J gene, clone size, CDR3 protein, CDR3 DNA. The D gene is left open where the match is weak. Clone size appears in some rows only: once, few, many, or a class for an expanded clone.

D: TRBD1; V: TRBV6-6; J: TRBJ1-2; size: .; CDR3: CASSGDRGYGYTF; DNA: TGTGCCAGCAGTGGGGACAGGGGCTATGGCTACACCTTC
D: .; V: TRBV18; J: TRBJ1-3; size: few; CDR3: CASSPTTGLRGNTIYF; DNA: TGTGCCAGCTCACCAACGACGGGGTTAAGAGGAAACACCATATATTTT
D: .; V: TRBV19; J: TRBJ1-1; size: .; CDR3: CASSESLGRRAFF; DNA: TGTGCCAGTAGCGAATCACTAGGGAGGAGGGCTTTCTTT
D: .; V: TRBV28; J: TRBJ1-1; size: .; CDR3: CASSLLSSSRNTEAFF; DNA: TGTGCCAGCAGTTTGTTAAGTAGCAGCCGGAACACTGAAGCTTTCTTT
D: TRBD1; V: TRBV28; J: TRBJ1-1; size: .; CDR3: CASSGQGQGDTEAFF; DNA: TGTGCCAGCAGTGGACAGGGTCAAGGTGACACTGAAGCTTTCTTT
D: .; V: TRBV28; J: TRBJ1-1; size: few; CDR3: CASSPFGGAQFSEAFF; DNA: TGTGCCAGCAGCCCCTTTGGAGGGGCCCAATTTTCTGAAGCTTTCTTT
D: .; V: TRBV4-1; J: TRBJ1-5; size: .; CDR3: CASSHSPNVRVELVNQPQHF; DNA: TGCGCCAGCAGCCATTCTCCCAATGTGCGCGTGGAGTTGGTCAATCAGCCCCAGCATTTT
D: TRBD1; V: TRBV7-9; J: TRBJ2-7; size: once; CDR3: CASSLGYRGGEQYF; DNA: TGTGCCAGCAGCTTAGGTTACAGGGGTGGCGAGCAGTACTTC
D: .; V: TRBV21-1; J: TRBJ2-7; size: .; CDR3: CASSKTRALKRGGAYEQYF; DNA: TGTGCCAGCAGCAAAACACGGGCCTTAAAGCGGGGGGGAGCCTACGAGCAGTACTTC
D: .; V: TRBV18; J: TRBJ1-1; size: .; CDR3: CASSPQRMNTEAFF; DNA: TGTGCCAGCTCACCACAGAGAATGAACACTGAAGCTTTCTTT
D: .; V: TRBV4-2; J: TRBJ2-2; size: .; CDR3: CASSSRNRDTGELFF; DNA: TGTGCCAGCAGCTCCCGAAACAGGGACACCGGGGAGCTGTTTTTT
D: TRBD1; V: TRBV28; J: TRBJ1-2; size: .; CDR3: CASREQGAFNYGYTF; DNA: TGTGCCAGCAGGGAGCAGGGGGCCTTCAACTATGGCTACACCTTC
D: TRBD1; V: TRBV19; J: TRBJ1-5; size: .; CDR3: CASSIGRTGAQPQHF; DNA: TGTGCCAGTAGTATCGGTAGGACAGGGGCACAGCCCCAGCATTTT
D: TRBD1; V: TRBV6-5; J: TRBJ1-2; size: .; CDR3: CASSTGQGRSYTF; DNA: TGTGCCAGCAGTACCGGACAGGGGAGAAGCTACACCTTC
D: TRBD1; V: TRBV9; J: TRBJ1-6; size: .; CDR3: CASSALDRGNSPLHF; DNA: TGTGCCAGCAGCGCCCTGGACAGGGGTAATTCACCCCTCCACTTT
D: .; V: TRBV19; J: TRBJ1-1; size: .; CDR3: CASSATLNTEAFF; DNA: TGTGCCAGTAGTGCTACTTTGAACACTGAAGCTTTCTTT
D: .; V: TRBV7-3; J: TRBJ2-4; size: .; CDR3: CASSLILGDSQLAKNIQYF; DNA: TGTGCCAGCAGCTTAATTTTAGGAGACAGCCAACTAGCCAAAAACATTCAGTACTTC
D: TRBD1; V: TRBV28; J: TRBJ2-7; size: .; CDR3: CASSTGQGLGQYF; DNA: TGTGCCAGCAGTACGGGACAGGGGCTGGGGCAGTACTTC
D: .; V: TRBV19; J: TRBJ1-2; size: .; CDR3: CASNPTLWSYYGYTF; DNA: TGTGCCAGTAATCCCACCCTTTGGAGTTACTATGGCTACACCTTC
D: TRBD1; V: TRBV27; J: TRBJ2-1; size: .; CDR3: CASRRQGGNEQFF; DNA: TGTGCCAGCAGGCGACAGGGTGGAAATGAGCAGTTCTTC
D: .; V: TRBV5-6; J: TRBJ1-6; size: .; CDR3: CASSLGGNNSPLHF; DNA: TGTGCCAGCAGCTTGGGAGGGAACAATTCACCCCTCCACTTT
D: .; V: TRBV10-3; J: TRBJ1-5; size: .; CDR3: CASRGGGGQPQHF; DNA: TGTGCCAGCAGGGGTGGGGGGGGACAGCCCCAGCATTTT
D: .; V: TRBV2; J: TRBJ1-2; size: .; CDR3: CASSRTIGNYGYTF; DNA: TGTGCCAGCAGTAGGACTATTGGGAACTATGGCTACACCTTC
D: .; V: TRBV15; J: TRBJ1-1; size: .; CDR3: CATSREPGGTEAFF; DNA: TGTGCCACCAGCAGAGAACCGGGGGGCACTGAAGCTTTCTTT
D: TRBD1; V: TRBV7-2; J: TRBJ2-5; size: .; CDR3: CASSLMTGAQETQYF; DNA: TGTGCCAGCAGCCTAATGACAGGGGCCCAAGAGACCCAGTACTTC